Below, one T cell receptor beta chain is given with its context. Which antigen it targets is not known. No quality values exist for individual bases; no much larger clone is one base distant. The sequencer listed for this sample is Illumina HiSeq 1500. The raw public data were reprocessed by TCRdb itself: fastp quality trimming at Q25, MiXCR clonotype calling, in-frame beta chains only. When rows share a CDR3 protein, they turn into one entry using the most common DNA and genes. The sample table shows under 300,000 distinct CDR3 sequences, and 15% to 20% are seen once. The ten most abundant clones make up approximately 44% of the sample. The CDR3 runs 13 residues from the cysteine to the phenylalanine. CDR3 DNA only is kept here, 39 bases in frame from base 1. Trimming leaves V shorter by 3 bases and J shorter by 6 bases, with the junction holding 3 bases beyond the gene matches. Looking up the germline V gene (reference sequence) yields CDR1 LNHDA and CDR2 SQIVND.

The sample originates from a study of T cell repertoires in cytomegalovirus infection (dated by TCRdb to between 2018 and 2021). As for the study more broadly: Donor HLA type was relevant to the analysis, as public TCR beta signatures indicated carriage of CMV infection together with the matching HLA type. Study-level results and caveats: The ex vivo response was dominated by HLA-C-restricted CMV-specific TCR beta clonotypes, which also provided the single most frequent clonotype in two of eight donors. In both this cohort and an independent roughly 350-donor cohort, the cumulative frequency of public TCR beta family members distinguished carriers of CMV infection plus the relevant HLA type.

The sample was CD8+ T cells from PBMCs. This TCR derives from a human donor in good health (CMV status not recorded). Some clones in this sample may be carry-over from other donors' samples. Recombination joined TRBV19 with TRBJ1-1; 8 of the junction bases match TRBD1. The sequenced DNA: TGTGCCAGTAGTATGGGGACAGGCCCTGAAGCTTTCTTT. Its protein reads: CASSMGTGPEAFF. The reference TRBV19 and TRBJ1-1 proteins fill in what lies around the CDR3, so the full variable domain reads DGGITQSPKYLFRKEGQNVTLSCEQNLNHDAMYWYRQDPGQGLRLIYYSQIVNDFQKGDIAEGYSVSREKKESFPLTVTSAQKNPTAFYLCASSMGTGPEAFFGQGTRLTVV.